This TCR beta chain was sequenced for a study of blood T cell repertoires in COVID-19. Whole-study context: PBMCs, B-cell-depleted T cells, or T cells were the source of the cDNA or gDNA that made up the material.

As originally analysed: Estimation of nucleated cell counts was performed using reference gene primer amplification. Sequenced by immunoSEQ multiplex PCR; TCRdb stores in-frame clones only, minus some. V and J calls and clone size are as listed in that table; D and trimming were resolved from the DNA. Of some 69,000 clones in the sample, over 80% are singletons; the top ten hold 2.5% to 3%. Sequenced: peripheral blood. The clonotype originates from a man older than 75 with active or convalescent COVID-19.

The chain's CDR3 is CASSFGQGSYEQYF. The CDR3 DNA reads as TGCGCCAGCAGCTTCGGACAGGGAAGCTACGAGCAGTACTTC. V usage is TRBV5-1 and J usage is TRBJ2-7; TRBD1 matches at 8 bases. The CDR3 has 14 amino acids. Per the germline V gene, CDR1 is SGHRS and CDR2 is YFSETQ. V lost 2 bases, J lost 3 bases, and 4 bases stayed unmatched.